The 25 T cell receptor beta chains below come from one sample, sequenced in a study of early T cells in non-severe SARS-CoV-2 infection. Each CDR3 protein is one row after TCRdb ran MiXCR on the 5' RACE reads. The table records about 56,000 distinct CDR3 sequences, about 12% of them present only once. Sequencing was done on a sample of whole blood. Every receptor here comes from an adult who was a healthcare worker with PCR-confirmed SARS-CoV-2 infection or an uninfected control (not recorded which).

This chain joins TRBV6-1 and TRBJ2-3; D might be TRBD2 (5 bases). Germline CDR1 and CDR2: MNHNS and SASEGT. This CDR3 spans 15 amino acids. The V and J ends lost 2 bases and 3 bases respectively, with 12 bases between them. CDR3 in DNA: TGTGCCAGCAGTGAACCTCGCGGGCTAACAGATACGCAGTATTTT. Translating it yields CASSEPRGLTDTQYF.

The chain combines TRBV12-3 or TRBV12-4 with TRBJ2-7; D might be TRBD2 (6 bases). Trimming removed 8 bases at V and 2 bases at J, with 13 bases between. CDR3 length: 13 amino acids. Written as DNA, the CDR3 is TGTGCCAGCTCCGGGGGATCGGCCTACGAGCAGTACTTC. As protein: CASSGGSAYEQYF.

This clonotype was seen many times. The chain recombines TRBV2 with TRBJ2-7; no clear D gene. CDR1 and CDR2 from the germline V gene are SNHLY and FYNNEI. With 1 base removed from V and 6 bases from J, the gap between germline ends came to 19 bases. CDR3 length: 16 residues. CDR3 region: CASSEGASPQVGEQYF. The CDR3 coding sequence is TGTGCCAGCAGTGAAGGGGCTTCCCCGCAGGTGGGCGAGCAGTACTTC.

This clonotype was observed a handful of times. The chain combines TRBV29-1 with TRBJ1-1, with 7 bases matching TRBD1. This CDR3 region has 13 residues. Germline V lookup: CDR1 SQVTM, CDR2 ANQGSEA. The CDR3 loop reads CSITGTENTEAFF. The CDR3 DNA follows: TGCAGTATTACCGGGACAGAGAACACTGAAGCTTTCTTT.

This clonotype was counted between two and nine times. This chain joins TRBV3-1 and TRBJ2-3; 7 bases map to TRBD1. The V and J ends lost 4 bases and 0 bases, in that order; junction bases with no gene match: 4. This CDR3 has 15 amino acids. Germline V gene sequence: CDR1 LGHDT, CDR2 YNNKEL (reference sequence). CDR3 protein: CASSRQGPSTDTQYF. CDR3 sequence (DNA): TGTGCCAGCAGCCGACAGGGCCCTAGCACAGATACGCAGTATTTT.

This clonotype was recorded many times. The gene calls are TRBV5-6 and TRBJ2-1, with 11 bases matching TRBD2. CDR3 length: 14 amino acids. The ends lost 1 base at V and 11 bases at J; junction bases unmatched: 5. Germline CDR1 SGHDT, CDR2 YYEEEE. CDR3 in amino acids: CASSLRGLAEKQFF. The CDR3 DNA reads TGTGCCAGCAGCTTGAGGGGACTAGCGGAGAAGCAGTTCTTC.

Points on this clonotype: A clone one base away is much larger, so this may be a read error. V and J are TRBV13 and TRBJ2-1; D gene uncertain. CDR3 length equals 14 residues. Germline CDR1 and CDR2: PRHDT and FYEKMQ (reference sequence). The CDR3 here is CTSSLSGPGNEQFF. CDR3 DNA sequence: TGTACCAGCAGCTTATCCGGGCCTGGCAATGAGCAGTTCTTC.

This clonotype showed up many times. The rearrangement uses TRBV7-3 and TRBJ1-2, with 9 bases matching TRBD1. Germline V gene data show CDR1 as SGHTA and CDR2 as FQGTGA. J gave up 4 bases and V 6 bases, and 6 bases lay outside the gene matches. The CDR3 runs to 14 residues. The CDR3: CASSPTGGSYGYTF. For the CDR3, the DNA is TGTGCCAGCAGTCCTACAGGGGGCAGCTATGGCTACACCTTC. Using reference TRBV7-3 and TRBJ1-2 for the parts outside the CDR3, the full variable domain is GAGVSQTPSNKVTEKGKYVELRCDPISGHTALYWYRQSLGQGPEFLIYFQGTGAADDSGLPNDRFFAVRPEGSVSTLKIQRTERGDSAVYLCASSPTGGSYGYTFGSGTRLTVV.

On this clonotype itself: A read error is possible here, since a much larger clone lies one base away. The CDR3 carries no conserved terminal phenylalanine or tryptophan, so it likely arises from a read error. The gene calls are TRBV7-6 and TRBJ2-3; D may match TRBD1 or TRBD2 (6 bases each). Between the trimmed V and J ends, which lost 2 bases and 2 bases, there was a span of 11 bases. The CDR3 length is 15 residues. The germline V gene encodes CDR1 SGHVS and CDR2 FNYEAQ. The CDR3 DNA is TGTGCCAGCAGCTTAACCCGGGGGCTCACAGATACGCAGTATTTA. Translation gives CASSLTRGLTDTQYL.

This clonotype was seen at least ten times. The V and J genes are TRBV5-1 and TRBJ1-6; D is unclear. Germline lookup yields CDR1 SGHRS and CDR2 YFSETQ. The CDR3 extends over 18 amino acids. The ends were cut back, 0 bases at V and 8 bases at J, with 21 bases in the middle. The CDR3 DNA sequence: TGCGCCAGCAGCTTGGCGGAGGAACGGCGCCTTAAATATTCACCCCTCCACTTT. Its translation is CASSLAEERRLKYSPLHF.

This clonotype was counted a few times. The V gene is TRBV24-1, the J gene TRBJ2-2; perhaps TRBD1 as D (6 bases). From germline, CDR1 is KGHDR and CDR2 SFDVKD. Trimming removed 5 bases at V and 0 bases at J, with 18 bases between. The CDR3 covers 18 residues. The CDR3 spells CATSARGSGTANTGELFF. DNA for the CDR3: TGTGCCACCAGTGCTAGGGGGTCCGGGACGGCGAACACCGGGGAGCTGTTTTTT.

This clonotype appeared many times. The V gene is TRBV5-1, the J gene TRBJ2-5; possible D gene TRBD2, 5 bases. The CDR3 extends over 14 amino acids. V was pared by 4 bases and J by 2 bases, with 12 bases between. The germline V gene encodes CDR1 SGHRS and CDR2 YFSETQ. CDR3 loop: CASSLRTGQETQYF. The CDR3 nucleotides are TGCGCCAGCAGCCTACGGACGGGACAAGAGACCCAGTACTTC.

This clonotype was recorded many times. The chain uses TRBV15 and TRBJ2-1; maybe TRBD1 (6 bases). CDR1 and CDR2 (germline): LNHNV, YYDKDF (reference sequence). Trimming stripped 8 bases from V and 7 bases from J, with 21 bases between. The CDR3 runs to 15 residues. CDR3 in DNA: TGTGCCACCGAGGGCCCACAGGGAGATGTAAATGAGCAGTTCTTC. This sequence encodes CATEGPQGDVNEQFF.

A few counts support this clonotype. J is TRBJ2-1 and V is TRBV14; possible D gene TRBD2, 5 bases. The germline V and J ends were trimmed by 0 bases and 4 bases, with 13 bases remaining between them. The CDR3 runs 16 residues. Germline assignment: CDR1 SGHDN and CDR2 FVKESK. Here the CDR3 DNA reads TGTGCCAGCAGCCAAGAACCGGGATTGCAGTACAATGAGCAGTTCTTC. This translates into CASSQEPGLQYNEQFF.

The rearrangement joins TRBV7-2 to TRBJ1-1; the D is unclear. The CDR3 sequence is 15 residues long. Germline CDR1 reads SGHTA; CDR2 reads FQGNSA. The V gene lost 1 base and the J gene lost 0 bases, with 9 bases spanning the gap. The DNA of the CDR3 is TGTGCCAGCAGCTTAGTGGGGTTAATGAACACTGAAGCTTTCTTT. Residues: CASSLVGLMNTEAFF.

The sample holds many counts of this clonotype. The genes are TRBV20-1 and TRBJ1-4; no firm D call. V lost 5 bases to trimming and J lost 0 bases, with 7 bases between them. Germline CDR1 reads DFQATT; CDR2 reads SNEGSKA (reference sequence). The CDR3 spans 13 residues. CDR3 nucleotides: TGCAGTGCTCGCAGGCCAACTAATGAAAAACTGTTTTTT. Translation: CSARRPTNEKLFF.

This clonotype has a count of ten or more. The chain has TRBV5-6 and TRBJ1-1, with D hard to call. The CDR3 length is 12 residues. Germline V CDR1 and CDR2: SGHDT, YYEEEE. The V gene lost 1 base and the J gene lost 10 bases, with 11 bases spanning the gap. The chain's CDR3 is CASSLWRTGAFF. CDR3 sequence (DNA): TGTGCCAGCAGCTTGTGGCGGACCGGAGCTTTCTTT.

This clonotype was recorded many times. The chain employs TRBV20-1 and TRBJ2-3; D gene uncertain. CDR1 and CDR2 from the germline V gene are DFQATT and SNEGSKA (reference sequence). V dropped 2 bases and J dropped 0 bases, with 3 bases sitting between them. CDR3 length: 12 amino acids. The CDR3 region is CSARFSTDTQYF. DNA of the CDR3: TGCAGTGCTAGATTTAGCACAGATACGCAGTATTTT.

The CDR3 spells CASLFLSPPDTQYF. The CDR3, as DNA: TGTGCCAGCTTGTTCCTATCTCCCCCAGATACGCAGTATTTT. The chain couples TRBV2 to TRBJ2-3; no clear D gene. CDR3 length equals 14 residues. Per germline, CDR1 SNHLY and CDR2 FYNNEI. Trimming took off 8 bases at V and 4 bases at J, with 16 bases between the two ends.

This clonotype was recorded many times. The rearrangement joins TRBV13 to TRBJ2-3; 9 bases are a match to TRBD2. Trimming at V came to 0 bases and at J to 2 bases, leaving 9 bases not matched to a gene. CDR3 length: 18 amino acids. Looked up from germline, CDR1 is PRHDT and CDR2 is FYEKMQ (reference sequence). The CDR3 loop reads CASSLGPRLAVDTDTQYF. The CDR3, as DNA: TGTGCCAGCAGCTTAGGCCCCCGACTAGCGGTTGACACAGATACGCAGTATTTT.

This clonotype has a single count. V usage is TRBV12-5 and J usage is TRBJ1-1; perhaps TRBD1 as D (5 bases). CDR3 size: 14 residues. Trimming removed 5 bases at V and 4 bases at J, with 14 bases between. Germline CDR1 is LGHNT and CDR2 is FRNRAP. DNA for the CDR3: TGTGCTAGTGGTGGGGACGTTACCCGCACTGAAGCTTTCTTT. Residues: CASGGDVTRTEAFF.

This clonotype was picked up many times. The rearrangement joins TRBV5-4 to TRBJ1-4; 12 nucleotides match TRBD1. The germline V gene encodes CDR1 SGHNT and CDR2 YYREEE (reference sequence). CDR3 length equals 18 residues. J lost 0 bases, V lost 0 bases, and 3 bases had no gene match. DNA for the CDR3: TGTGCCAGCAGCTTGGATGGGACAGGGGGCGCAACTAATGAAAAACTGTTTTTT. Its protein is CASSLDGTGGATNEKLFF.

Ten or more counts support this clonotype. In nucleotides, the CDR3 is TGTGCCACCAGCAGAAGGTCCCAAGCTGGCTACACCTTC. It encodes CATSRRSQAGYTF. The chain has TRBV15 and TRBJ1-2, with unresolved D. V lost 2 bases and J 7 bases, leaving 11 bases between the germline ends. This CDR3 is 13 amino acids long. Germline lookup yields CDR1 LNHNV and CDR2 YYDKDF (reference sequence).

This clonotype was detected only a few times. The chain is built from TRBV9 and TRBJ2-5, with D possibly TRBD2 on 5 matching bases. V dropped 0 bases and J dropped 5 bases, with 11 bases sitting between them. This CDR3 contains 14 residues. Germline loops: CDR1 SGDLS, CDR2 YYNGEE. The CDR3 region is CASSVAGRGETQYF. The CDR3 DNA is TGTGCCAGCAGCGTAGCGGGGAGAGGGGAGACCCAGTACTTC.

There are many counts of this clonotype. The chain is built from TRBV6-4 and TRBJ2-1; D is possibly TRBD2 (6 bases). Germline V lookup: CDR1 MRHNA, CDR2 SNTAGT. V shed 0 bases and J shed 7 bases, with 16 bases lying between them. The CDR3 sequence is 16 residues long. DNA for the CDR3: TGTGCCAGCAGTGACTCCTGGCGGGATGACAAAAATGAGCAGTTCTTC. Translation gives CASSDSWRDDKNEQFF.